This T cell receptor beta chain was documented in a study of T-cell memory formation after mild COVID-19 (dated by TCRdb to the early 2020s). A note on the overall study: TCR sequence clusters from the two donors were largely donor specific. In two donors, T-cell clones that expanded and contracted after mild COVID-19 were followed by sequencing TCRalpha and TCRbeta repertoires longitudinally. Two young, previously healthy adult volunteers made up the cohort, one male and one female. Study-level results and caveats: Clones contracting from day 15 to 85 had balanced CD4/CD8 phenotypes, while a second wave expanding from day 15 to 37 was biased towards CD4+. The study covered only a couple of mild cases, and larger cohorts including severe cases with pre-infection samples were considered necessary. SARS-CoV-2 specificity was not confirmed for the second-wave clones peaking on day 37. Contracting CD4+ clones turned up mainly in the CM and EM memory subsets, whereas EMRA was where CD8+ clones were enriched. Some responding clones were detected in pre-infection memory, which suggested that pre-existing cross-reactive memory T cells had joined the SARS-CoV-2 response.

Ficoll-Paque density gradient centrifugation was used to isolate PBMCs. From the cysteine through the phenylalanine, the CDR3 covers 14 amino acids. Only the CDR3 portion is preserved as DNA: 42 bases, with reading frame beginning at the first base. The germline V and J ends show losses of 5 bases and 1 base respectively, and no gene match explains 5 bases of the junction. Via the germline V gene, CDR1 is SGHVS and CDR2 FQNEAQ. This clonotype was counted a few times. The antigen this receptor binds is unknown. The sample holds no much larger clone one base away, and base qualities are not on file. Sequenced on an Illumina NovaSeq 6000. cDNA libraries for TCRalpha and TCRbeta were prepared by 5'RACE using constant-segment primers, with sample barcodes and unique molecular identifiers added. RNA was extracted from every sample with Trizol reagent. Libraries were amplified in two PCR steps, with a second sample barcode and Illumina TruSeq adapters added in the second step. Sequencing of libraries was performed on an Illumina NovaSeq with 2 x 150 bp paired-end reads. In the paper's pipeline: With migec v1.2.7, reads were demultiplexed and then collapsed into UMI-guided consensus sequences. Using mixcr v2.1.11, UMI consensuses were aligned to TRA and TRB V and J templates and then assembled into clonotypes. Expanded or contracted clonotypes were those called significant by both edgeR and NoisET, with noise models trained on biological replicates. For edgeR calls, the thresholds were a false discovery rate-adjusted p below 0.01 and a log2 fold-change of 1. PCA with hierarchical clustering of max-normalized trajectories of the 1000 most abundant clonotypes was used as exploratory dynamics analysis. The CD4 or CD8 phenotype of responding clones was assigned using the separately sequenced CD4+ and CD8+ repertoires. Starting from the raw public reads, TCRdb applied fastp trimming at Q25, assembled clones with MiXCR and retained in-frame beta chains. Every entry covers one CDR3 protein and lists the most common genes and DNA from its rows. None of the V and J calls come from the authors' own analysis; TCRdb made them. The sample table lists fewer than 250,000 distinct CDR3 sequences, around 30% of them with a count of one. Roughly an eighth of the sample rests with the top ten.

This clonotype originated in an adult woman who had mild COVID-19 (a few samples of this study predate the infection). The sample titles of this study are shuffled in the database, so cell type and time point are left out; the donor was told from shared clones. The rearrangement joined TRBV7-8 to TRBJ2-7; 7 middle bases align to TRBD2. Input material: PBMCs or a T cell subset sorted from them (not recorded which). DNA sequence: TGTGCCAGCAGCCTCCGGACTAGATCCTACGAGCAGTACTTC. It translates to CASSLRTRSYEQYF.